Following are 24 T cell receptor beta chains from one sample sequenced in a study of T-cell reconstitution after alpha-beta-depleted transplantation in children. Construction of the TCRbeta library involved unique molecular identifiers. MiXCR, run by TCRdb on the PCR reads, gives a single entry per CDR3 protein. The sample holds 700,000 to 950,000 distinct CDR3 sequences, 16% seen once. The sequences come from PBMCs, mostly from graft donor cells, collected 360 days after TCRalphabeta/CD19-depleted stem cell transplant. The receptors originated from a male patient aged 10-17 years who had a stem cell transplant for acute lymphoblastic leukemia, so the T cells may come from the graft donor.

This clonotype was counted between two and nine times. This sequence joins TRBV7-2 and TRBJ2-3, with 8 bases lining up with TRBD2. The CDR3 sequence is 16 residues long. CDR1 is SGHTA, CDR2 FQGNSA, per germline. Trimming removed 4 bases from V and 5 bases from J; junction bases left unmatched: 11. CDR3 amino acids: CASSSSGTRRLDTQYF. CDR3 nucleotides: TGTGCCAGCAGCTCATCCGGGACTAGAAGGCTAGATACGCAGTATTTT.

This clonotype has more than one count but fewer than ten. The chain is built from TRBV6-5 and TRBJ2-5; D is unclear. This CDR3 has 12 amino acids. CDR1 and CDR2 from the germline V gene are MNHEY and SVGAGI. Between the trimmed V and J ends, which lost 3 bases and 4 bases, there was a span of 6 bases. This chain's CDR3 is CASSYWGETQYF. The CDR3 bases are TGTGCCAGCAGTTATTGGGGAGAGACCCAGTACTTC.

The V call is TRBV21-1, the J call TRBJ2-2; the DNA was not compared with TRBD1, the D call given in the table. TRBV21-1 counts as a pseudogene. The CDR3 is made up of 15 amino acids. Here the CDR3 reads CASSMKRGGAGELFF. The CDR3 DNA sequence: TGTGCCAGCAGCATGAAACGAGGGGGTGCCGGGGAGCTGTTTTTT.

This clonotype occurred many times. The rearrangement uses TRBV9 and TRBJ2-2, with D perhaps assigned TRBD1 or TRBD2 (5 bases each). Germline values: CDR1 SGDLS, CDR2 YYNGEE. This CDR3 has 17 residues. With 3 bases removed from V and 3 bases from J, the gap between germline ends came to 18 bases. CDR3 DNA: TGTGCCAGCAGCGCTCTCGGGACGCTCCGAGACACCGGGGAGCTGTTTTTT. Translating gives CASSALGTLRDTGELFF.

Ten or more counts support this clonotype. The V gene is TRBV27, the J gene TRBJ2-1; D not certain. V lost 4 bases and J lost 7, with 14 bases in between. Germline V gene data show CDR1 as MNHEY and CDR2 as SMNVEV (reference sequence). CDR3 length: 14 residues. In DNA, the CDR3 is TGTGCCAGCAGTTCGGACGTTGGGTGGAATGAGCAGTTCTTC. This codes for CASSSDVGWNEQFF.

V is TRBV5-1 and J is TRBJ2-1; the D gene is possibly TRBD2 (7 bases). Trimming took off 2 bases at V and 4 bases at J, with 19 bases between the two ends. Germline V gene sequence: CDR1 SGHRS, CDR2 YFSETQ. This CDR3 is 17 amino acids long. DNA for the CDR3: TGCGCCAGCAGCTTCTTCGGGGGCATAGCGGGTTACAATGAGCAGTTCTTC. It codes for CASSFFGGIAGYNEQFF. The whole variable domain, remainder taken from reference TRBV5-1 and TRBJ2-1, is KAGVTQTPRYLIKTRGQQVTLSCSPISGHRSVSWYQQTPGQGLQFLFEYFSETQRNKGNFPGRFSGRQFSNSRSEMNVSTLELGDSALYLCASSFFGGIAGYNEQFFGPGTRLTVL.

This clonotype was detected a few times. The CDR3 nucleotides are TGTGCCATCAGTGAGTCACAGTACAAACTGTTTTTT. It translates to CAISESQYKLFF. The chain employs TRBV10-3 and TRBJ1-4; D call uncertain. The V gene lost 0 bases and the J gene lost 11 bases, with 7 bases spanning the gap. The CDR3 loop spans 12 amino acids. Per germline, CDR1 ENHRY and CDR2 SYGVKD.

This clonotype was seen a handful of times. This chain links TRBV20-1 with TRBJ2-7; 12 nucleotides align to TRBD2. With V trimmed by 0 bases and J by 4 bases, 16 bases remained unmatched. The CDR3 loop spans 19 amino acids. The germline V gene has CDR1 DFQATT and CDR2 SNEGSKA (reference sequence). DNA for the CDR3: TGCAGTGCTAGAGATCTATCGGCGACTAGCGGGAGTCACCCATACGAGCAGTACTTC. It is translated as CSARDLSATSGSHPYEQYF.

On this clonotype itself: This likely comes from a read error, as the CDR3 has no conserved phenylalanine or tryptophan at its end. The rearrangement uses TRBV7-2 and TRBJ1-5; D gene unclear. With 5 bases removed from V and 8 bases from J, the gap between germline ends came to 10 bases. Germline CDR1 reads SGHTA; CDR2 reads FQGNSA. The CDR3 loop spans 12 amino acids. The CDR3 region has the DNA TGTGCCAGCAGCGCCCCTTTTGAGCCCCAGCATTGT. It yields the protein CASSAPFEPQHC.

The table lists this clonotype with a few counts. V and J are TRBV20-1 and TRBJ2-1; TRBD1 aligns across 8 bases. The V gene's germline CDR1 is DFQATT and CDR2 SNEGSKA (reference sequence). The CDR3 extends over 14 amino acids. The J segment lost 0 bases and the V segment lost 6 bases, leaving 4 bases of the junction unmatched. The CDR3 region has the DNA TGCAGTGCGCGGACAGGGTCCTCCTACAATGAGCAGTTCTTC. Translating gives CSARTGSSYNEQFF.

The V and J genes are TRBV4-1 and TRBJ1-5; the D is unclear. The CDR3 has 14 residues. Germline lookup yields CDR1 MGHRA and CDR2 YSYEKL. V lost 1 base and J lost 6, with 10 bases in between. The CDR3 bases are TGCGCCAGCAGCCAAGTAGTATTCGTTCAGCCCCAGCATTTT. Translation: CASSQVVFVQPQHF.

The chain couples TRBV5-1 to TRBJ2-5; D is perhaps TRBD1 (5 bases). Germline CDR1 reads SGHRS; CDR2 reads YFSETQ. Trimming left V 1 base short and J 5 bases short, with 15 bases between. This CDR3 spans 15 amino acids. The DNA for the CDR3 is TGCGCCAGCAGCTTGTGGGCAGGGTTCGGTGAGACCCAGTACTTC. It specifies CASSLWAGFGETQYF.

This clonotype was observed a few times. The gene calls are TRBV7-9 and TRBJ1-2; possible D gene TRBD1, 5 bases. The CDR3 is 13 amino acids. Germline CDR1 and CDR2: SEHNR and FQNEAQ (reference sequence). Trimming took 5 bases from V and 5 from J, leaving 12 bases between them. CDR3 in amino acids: CASSPRTTYGYTF. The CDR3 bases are TGTGCCAGCAGCCCGAGGACAACGTATGGCTACACCTTC.

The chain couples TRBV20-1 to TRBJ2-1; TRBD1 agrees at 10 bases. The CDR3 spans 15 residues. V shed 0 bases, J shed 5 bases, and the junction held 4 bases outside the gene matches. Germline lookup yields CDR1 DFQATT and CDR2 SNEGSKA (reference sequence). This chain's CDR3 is CSARDGDRGDNEQFF. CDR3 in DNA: TGCAGTGCTAGAGATGGGGACAGGGGCGACAATGAGCAGTTCTTC.

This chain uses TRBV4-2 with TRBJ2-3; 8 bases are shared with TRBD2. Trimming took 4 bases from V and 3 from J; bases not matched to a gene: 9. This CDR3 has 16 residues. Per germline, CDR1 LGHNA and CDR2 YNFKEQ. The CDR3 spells CASSPPGGGGTDTQYF. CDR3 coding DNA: TGTGCCAGCAGCCCCCCGGGGGGGGGAGGAACAGATACGCAGTATTTT.

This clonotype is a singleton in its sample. CDR3 coding DNA: TGTGCCAGCGCCCAGCCGGGGTCCTACGAGCAGTACTTC. Translated, it gives CASAQPGSYEQYF. The chain employs TRBV6-1 and TRBJ2-7, with TRBD2 as a possible D gene (5 bases). Per germline, CDR1 MNHNS and CDR2 SASEGT. V was trimmed by 8 bases and J by 1 base, leaving 12 bases between them. The CDR3 sequence is 13 residues long.

The CDR3 region has the DNA TGTGCCAGCGGGCTTCGGACTTCCTACGAGCAGTACTTC. Its translation is CASGLRTSYEQYF. The chain is built from TRBV27 and TRBJ2-7; TRBD2 might be the D (5 bases). V gave up 8 bases and J gave up 1 base, with 12 bases separating them. There are 13 residues in the CDR3. Germline CDR1 MNHEY, CDR2 SMNVEV (reference sequence).

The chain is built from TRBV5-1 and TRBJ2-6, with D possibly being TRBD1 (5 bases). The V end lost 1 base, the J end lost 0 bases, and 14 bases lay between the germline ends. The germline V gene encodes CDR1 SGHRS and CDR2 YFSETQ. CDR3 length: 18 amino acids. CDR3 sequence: CASSLWARANSGANVLTF. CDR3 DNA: TGCGCCAGCAGCTTGTGGGCCAGGGCCAACTCTGGGGCCAACGTCCTGACTTTC.

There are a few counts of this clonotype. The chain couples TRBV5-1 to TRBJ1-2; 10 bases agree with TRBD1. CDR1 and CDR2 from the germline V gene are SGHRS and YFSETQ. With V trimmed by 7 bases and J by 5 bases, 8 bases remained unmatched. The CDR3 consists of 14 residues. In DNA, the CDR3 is TGCGCCAGCGCCTCGGGACAGGGGATTTATGGCTACACCTTC. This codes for CASASGQGIYGYTF.

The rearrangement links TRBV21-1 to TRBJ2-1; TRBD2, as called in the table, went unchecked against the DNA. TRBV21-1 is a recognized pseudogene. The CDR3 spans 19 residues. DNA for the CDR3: TGTGCCAGCAGCAGCCGACTAGCGGGAGGGCCGATGTATATCAATGAGCAGTTCTTC. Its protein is CASSSRLAGGPMYINEQFF.

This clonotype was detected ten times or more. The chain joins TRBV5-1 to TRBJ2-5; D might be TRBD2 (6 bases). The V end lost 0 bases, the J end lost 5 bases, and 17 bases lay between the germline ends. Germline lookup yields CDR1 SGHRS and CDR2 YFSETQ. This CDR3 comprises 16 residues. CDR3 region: CASSLVGGGTEETQYF. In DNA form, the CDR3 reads TGCGCCAGCAGCTTGGTAGGTGGGGGGACGGAGGAGACCCAGTACTTC.

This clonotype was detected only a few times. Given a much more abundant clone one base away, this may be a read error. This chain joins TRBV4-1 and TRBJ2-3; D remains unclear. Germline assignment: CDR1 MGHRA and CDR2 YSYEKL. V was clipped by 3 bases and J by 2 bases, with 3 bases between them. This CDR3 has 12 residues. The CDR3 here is CASSHHTDTQYF. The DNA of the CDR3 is TGCGCCAGCAGCCATCACACAGATACGCAGTATTTT.

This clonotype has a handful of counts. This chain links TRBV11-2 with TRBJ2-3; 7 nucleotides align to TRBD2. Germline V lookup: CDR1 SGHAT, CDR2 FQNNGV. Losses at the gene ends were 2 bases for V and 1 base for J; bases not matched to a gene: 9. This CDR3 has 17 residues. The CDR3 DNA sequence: TGTGCCAGCAGCTTAACCCCTGCGGGAGTGGGCACAGATACGCAGTATTTT. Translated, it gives CASSLTPAGVGTDTQYF.

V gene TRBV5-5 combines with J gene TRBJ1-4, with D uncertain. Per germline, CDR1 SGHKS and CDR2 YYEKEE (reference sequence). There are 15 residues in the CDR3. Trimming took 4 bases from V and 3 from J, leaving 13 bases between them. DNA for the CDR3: TGTGCCAGCAGCGTCCAGGTGGTGGCTAATGAAAAACTGTTTTTT. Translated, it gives CASSVQVVANEKLFF.